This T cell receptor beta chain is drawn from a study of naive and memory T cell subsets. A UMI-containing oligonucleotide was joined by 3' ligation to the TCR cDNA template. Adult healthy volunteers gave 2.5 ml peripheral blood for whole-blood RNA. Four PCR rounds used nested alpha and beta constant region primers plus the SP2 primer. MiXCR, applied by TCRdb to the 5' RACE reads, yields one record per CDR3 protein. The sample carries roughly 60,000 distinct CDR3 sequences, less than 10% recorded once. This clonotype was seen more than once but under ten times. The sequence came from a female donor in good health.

CDR3 DNA sequence: TGTGCCAGCAGCTTATGGTCAGGGGTCAGCACAGATACGCAGTATTTT. Translating gives CASSLWSGVSTDTQYF. V gene TRBV5-4 combines with J gene TRBJ2-3; TRBD1 might be the D (6 bases). The germline CDR1 and CDR2 sequences are SGHNT and YYREEE (reference sequence). The CDR3 spans 16 residues. Between the trimmed V and J ends, which lost 2 bases and 0 bases, there was a span of 13 bases.